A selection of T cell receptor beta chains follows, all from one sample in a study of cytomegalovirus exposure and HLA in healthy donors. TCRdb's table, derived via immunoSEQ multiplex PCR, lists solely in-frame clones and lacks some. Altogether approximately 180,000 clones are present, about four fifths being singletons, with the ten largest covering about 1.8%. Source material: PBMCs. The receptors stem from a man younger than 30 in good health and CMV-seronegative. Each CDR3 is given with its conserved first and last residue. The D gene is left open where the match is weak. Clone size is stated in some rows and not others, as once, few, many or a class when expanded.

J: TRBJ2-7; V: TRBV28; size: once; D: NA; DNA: TGTGCCAGCAGTTTAGGCGGGATGAGCTACGAGCAGTACTTC; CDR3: CASSLGGMSYEQYF
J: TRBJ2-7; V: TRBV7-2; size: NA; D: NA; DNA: TGTGCCAGCAGCTTAGTCTCAGGGGAATACGAGCAGTACTTC; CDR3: CASSLVSGEYEQYF
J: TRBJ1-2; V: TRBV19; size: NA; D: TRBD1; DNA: TGTGCCAGTAGAACTAACAGGGGACTTAACTATGGCTACACCTTC; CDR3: CASRTNRGLNYGYTF
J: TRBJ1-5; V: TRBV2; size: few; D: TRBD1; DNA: TGTGCCAGCAGTTGGACAGGGGAACAGCCCCAGCATTTT; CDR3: CASSWTGEQPQHF
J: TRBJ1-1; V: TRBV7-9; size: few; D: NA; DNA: TGTGCCAGCAGGTCGGAGGACACTGAAGCTTTCTTT; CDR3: CASRSEDTEAFF
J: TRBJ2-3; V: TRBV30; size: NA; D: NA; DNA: TGTGCCTGGCTAAGGGAGGCGGGTGGCACAGATACGCAGTATTTT; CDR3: CAWLREAGGTDTQYF
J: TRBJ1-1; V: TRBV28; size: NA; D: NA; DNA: TGTGCCAGCAGTTTTTCAGACAGCTCCACTGAAGCTTTCTTT; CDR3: CASSFSDSSTEAFF
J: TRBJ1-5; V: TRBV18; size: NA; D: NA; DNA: TGTGCCAGCTCACCTCCCGTCAGCAATCAGCCCCAGCATTTT; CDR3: CASSPPVSNQPQHF
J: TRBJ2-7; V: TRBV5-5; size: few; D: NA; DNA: TGTGCCAGCAGCCCTGCTAACAGGGGGGGCTTCGAGCAGTACTTC; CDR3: CASSPANRGGFEQYF
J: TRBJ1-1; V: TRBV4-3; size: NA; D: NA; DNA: TGCGCCAGCAGCCATCGGGAGAACACTGAAGCTTTCTTT; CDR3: CASSHRENTEAFF
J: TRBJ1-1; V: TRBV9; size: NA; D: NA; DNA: TGTGCCAGCAGCTTTATAGCAGAGAACACTGAAGCTTTCTTT; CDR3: CASSFIAENTEAFF
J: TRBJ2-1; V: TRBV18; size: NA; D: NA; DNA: TGTGCCAGCTCACCAACGGTACCACCCTACAATGAGCAGTTCTTC; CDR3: CASSPTVPPYNEQFF
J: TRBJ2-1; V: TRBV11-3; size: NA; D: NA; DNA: TGTGCCAGCAGCCAAGCGTATTCTTATGAGCAGTTCTTC; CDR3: CASSQAYSYEQFF
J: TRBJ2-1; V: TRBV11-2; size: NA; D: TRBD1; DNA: TGTGCCAGCAGCTCCAGGACAGGGCCCACCTACAATGAGCAGTTCTTC; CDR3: CASSSRTGPTYNEQFF
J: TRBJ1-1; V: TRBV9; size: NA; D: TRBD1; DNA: TGTGCCAGCAGCGTATCCGGACAGGGAATGAACACTGAAGCTTTCTTT; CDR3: CASSVSGQGMNTEAFF
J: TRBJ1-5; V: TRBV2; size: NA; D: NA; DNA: TGTGCCAGCAGTGGTGGGGGGGGGCATCAGCCCCAGCATTTT; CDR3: CASSGGGGHQPQHF
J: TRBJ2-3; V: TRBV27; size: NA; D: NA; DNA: TGTGCCAGCAGTTTGAACAGGTTGAGCACAGATACGCAGTATTTT; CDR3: CASSLNRLSTDTQYF